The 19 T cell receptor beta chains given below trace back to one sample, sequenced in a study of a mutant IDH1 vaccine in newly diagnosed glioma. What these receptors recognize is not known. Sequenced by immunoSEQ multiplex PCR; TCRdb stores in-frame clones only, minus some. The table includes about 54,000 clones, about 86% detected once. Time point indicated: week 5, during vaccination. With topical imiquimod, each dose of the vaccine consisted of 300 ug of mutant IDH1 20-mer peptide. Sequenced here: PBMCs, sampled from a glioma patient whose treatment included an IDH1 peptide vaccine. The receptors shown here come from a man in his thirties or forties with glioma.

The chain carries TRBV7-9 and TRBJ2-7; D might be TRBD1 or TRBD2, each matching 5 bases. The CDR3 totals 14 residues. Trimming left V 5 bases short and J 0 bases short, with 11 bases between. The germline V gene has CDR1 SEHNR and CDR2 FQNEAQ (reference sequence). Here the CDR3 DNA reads TGTGCCAGCAGCCCCCGGGACGTCTCCTACGAGCAGTACTTC. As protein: CASSPRDVSYEQYF.

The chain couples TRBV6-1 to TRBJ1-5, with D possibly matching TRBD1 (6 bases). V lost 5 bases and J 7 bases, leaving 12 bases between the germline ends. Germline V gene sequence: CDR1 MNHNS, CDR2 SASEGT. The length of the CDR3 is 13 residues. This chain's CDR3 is CASSRGAEQPQHF. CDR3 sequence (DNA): TGTGCCAGCAGTCGGGGGGCGGAACAGCCCCAGCATTTT.

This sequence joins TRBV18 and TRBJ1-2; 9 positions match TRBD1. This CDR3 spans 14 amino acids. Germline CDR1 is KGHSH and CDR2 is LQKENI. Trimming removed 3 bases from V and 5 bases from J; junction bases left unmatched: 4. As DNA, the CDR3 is TGTGCCAGCTCACCCCCTGGGACAGGGTATGGCTACACCTTC. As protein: CASSPPGTGYGYTF.

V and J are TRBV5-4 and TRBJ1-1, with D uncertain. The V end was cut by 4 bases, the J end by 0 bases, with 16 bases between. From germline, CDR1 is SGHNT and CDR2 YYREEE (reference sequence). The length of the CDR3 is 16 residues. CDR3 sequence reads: CASSRPIGSLNTEAFF. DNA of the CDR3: TGTGCCAGCAGCCGACCCATAGGTTCTCTGAACACTGAAGCTTTCTTT.

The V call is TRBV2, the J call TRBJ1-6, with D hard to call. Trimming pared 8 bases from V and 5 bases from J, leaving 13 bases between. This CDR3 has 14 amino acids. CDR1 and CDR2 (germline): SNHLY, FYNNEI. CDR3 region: CASLSGSNNSPLHF. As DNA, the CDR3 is TGTGCCAGCCTGTCCGGGTCTAATAATTCACCCCTCCACTTT. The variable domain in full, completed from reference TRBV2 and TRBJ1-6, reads EPEVTQTPSHQVTQMGQEVILRCVPISNHLYFYWYRQILGQKVEFLVSFYNNEISEKSEIFDDQFSVERPDGSNFTLKIRSTKLEDSAMYFCASLSGSNNSPLHFGNGTRLTVT.

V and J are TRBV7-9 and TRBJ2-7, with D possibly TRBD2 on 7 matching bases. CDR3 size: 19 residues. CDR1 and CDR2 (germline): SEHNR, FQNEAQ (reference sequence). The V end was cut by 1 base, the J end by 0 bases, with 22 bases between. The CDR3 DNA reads TGTGCCAGCAGCTTAGTGGGGGGGGGCGGGGGTTCCCGCTCCTACGAGCAGTACTTC. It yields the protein CASSLVGGGGGSRSYEQYF. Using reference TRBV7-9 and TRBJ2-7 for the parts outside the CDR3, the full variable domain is DTGVSQNPRHKITKRGQNVTFRCDPISEHNRLYWYRQTLGQGPEFLTYFQNEAQLEKSRLLSDRFSAERPKGSFSTLEIQRTEQGDSAMYLCASSLVGGGGGSRSYEQYFGPGTRLTVT.

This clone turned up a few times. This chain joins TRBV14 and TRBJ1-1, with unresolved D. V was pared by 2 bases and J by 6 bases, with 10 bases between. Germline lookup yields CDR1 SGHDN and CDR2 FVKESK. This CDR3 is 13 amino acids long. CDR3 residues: CASSQWVSSEAFF. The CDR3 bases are TGTGCCAGCAGCCAATGGGTGTCTTCTGAAGCTTTCTTT. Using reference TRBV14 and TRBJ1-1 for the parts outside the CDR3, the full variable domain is EAGVTQFPSHSVIEKGQTVTLRCDPISGHDNLYWYRRVMGKEIKFLLHFVKESKQDESGMPNNRFLAERTGGTYSTLKVQPAELEDSGVYFCASSQWVSSEAFFGQGTRLTVV.

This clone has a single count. The CDR3 loop reads CASKGKINQPQHF. The DNA for the CDR3 is TGTGCCAGCAAAGGGAAGATCAATCAGCCCCAGCATTTT. V gene TRBV6-1 combines with J gene TRBJ1-5; no clear D. Trimming stripped 7 bases from V and 3 bases from J, with 10 bases between. CDR1 and CDR2 from the germline V gene are MNHNS and SASEGT. The CDR3 has 13 amino acids.

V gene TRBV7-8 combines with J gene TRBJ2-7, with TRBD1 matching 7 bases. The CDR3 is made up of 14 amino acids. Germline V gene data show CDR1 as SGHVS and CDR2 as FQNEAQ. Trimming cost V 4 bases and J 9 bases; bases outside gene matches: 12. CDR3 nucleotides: TGTGCCAGCAGCTCTCGGGACAGTTCTGTTGGGCAGTACTTC. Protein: CASSSRDSSVGQYF. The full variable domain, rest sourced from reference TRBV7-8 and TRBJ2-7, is GAGVSQSPRYKVAKRGQDVALRCDPISGHVSLFWYQQALGQGPEFLTYFQNEAQLDKSGLPSDRFFAERPEGSVSTLKIQRTQQEDSAVYLCASSSRDSSVGQYFGPGTRLTVT.

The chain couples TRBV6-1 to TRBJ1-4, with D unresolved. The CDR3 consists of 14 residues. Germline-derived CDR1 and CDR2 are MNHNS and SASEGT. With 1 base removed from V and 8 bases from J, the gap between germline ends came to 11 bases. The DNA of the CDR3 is TGTGCCAGCAGTGAAGTTGGAGCAAGGGAAAAACTGTTTTTT. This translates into CASSEVGAREKLFF.

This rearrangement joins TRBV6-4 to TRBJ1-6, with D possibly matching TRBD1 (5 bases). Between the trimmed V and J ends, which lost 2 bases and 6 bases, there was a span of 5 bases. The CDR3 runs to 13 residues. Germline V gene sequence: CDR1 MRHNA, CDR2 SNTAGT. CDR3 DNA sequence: TGTGCCAGCAGTGACAGGGGTAATTCACCCCTCCACTTT. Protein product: CASSDRGNSPLHF.

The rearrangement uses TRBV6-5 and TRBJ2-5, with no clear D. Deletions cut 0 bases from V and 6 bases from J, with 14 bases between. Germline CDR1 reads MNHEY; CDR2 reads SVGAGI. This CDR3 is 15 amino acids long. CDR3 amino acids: CASSYSDVGLQTQYF. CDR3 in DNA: TGTGCCAGCAGTTACTCGGATGTTGGGCTACAGACCCAGTACTTC.

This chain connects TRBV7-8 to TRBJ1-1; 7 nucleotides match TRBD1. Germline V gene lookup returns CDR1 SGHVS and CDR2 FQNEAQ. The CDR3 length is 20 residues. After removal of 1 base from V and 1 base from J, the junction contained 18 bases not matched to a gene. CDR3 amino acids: CASSLVPSWDRLSTNTEAFF. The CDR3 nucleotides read TGTGCCAGCAGCTTAGTCCCGAGTTGGGACAGACTTTCCACGAACACTGAAGCTTTCTTT.

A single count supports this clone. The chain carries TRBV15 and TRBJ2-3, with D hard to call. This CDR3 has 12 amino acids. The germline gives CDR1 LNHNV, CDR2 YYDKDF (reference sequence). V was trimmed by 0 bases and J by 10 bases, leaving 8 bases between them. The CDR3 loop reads CATSRDVSSQYF. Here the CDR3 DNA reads TGTGCCACCAGCAGAGATGTTTCGTCGCAGTATTTT.

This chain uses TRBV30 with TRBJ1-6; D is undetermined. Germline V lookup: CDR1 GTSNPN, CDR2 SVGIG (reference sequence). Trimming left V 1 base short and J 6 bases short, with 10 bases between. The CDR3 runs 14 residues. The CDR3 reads CAWSGRSGNSPLHF. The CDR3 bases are TGTGCCTGGAGTGGTCGCTCCGGTAATTCACCCCTCCACTTT.

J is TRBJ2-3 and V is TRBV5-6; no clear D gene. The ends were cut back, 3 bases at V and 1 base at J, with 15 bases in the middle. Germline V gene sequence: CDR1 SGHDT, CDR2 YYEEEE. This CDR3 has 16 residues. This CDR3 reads CASSWVDPARTDTQYF. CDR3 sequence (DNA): TGTGCCAGCAGCTGGGTAGACCCCGCCCGCACAGATACGCAGTATTTT.

The DNA for the CDR3 is TGTGCCAGCAGTTTATGGGGGACAGGACCCTACGAGCAGTACTTC. Translated: CASSLWGTGPYEQYF. V and J are TRBV27 and TRBJ2-7; 8 nucleotides match TRBD1. Germline loops: CDR1 MNHEY, CDR2 SMNVEV (reference sequence). The CDR3 consists of 15 residues. The J segment lost 2 bases and the V segment lost 1 base, leaving 4 bases of the junction unmatched.

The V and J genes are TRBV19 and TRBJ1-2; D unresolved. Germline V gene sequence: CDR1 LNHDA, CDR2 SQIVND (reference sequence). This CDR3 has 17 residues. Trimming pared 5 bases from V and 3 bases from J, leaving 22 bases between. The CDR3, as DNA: TGTGCCAGTAGTCCTCGATATTTTAAGACGGGAGACTATGGCTACACCTTC. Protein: CASSPRYFKTGDYGYTF.

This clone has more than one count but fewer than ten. CDR3 sequence (DNA): TGTGCCAGCGCTAGAACGGGCACTGAAGCTTTCTTT. It codes for CASARTGTEAFF. This rearrangement joins TRBV13 to TRBJ1-1; D is undetermined. CDR3 length: 12 residues. The V and J ends lost 8 bases and 4 bases respectively, with 11 bases between them. Germline values: CDR1 PRHDT, CDR2 FYEKMQ (reference sequence).